The 4 T cell receptor beta chains presented below share a single source sample, sequenced in a study of blood T cells in healthy people across ages. Then a second PCR, running roughly 6 to 11 cycles, was carried out with a sample-barcoded 5' primer and a J-beta primer mix. Via MiXCR, TCRdb re-called the 5' RACE reads, giving one row per CDR3 protein. Among approximately 800,000 distinct CDR3 sequences listed, 35% to 40% were seen once. The sample was blood. The source is a man younger than 35 in good health.

V is TRBV12-3 or TRBV12-4 and J is TRBJ2-4; 7 bases map to TRBD2. CDR3 size: 12 residues. The ends lost 7 bases at V and 13 bases at J; junction bases unmatched: 10. Written as DNA, the CDR3 is TGTGCCAGCACCCCGCGGGGGAGCGTGCAGTACTTC. It encodes CASTPRGSVQYF.

The chain uses TRBV7-2 and TRBJ2-6; the match to TRBD1 covers 7 bases. With V trimmed by 2 bases and J by 0 bases, 7 bases remained unmatched. The CDR3 is made up of 18 amino acids. Germline assignment: CDR1 SGHTA and CDR2 FQGNSA. Here the CDR3 DNA reads TGTGCCAGCAGCTTAAAGTGGCAGGGGGTCTCTGGGGCCAACGTCCTGACTTTC. Translated: CASSLKWQGVSGANVLTF. Complete variable domain (other parts from reference TRBV7-2 and TRBJ2-6): GAGVSQSPSNKVTEKGKDVELRCDPISGHTALYWYRQSLGQGLEFLIYFQGNSAPDKSGLPSDRFSAERTGGSVSTLTIQRTQQEDSAVYLCASSLKWQGVSGANVLTFGAGSRLTVL.

This clonotype came up a few times. The rearrangement joins TRBV9 to TRBJ1-1; 8 bases agree with TRBD1. This CDR3 is 15 amino acids long. V dropped 4 bases and J dropped 1; count of bases not matched to a gene: 6. Germline V gene data show CDR1 as SGDLS and CDR2 as YYNGEE. The CDR3 DNA sequence: TGTGCCAGCAGCAGGACTACAGGGGGGAACACTGAAGCTTTCTTT. Its protein is CASSRTTGGNTEAFF.

The V and J genes are TRBV25-1 and TRBJ2-1; 7 positions agree with TRBD2. V lost 2 bases, J lost 3 bases, and 4 bases stayed unmatched. CDR3 size: 15 residues. Germline values: CDR1 MGHDK, CDR2 SYGVNS. CDR3 protein: CASSEGGGLYNEQFF. CDR3 in DNA: TGTGCCAGCAGTGAAGGGGGGGGACTCTACAATGAGCAGTTCTTC.